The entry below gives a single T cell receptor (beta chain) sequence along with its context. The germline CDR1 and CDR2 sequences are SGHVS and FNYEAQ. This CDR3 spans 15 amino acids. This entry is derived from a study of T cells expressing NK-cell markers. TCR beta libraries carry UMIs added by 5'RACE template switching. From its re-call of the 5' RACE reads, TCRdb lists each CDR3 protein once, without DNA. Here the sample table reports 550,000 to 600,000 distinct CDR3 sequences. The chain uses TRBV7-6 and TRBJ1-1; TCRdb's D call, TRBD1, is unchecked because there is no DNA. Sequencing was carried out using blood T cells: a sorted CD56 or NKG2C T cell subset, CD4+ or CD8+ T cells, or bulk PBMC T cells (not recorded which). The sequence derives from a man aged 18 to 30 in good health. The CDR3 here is CASSLRTDSNTEAFF. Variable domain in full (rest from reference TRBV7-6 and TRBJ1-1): GAGVSQSPRYKVTKRGQDVALRCDPISGHVSLYWYRQALGQGPEFLTYFNYEAQQDKSGLPNDRFSAERPEGSISTLTIQRTEQRDSAMYRCASSLRTDSNTEAFFGQGTRLTVV.